The 22 T cell receptor beta chains below all came from one sample that was sequenced in a study of T cell responses to AZD1222 COVID-19 vaccine. Sequenced by immunoSEQ multiplex PCR; TCRdb stores in-frame clones only, minus some. This sample has some 120,000 clones; roughly 87% occur once, and the top ten carry approximately 7.5%. Sequencing was performed on peripheral blood, taken on day 0 of AZD1222 vaccination. These receptors all stem from an adult in good health.

The chain combines TRBV7-9 with TRBJ2-1; 9 bases are a match to TRBD1. There are 9 residues in the CDR3. The germline V gene has CDR1 SEHNR and CDR2 FQNEAQ (reference sequence). V trimming: 11 bases; J trimming: 14 bases; junction bases outside the gene matches: 4. In DNA, the CDR3 is TGTGCCTCCGGGACAGGGAAGTTCTTC. This sequence encodes CASGTGKFF.

V gene TRBV4-2 combines with J gene TRBJ1-2; D call uncertain. Trimming removed 0 bases from V and 9 bases from J, with 11 bases in between. This CDR3 has 13 residues. Germline V gives CDR1 LGHNA, CDR2 YNFKEQ. This chain's CDR3 is CASSQEVGMSYTF. As DNA, the CDR3 is TGTGCCAGCAGCCAAGAAGTGGGCATGAGCTACACCTTC.

The chain is built from TRBV5-5 and TRBJ1-2, with no clear D. Germline assignment: CDR1 SGHKS and CDR2 YYEKEE (reference sequence). The V gene lost 0 bases and the J gene lost 4 bases, with 7 bases spanning the gap. The CDR3 is 13 amino acids. In nucleotides, the CDR3 is TGTGCCAGCAGCTTGGAAGGGCGCTATGGCTACACCTTC. Translated, it gives CASSLEGRYGYTF.

The CDR3 loop is CSASVGGDLNEQFF. The CDR3, as DNA: TGCAGTGCTAGTGTTGGGGGAGATCTGAATGAGCAGTTCTTC. The chain links TRBV20-1 to TRBJ2-1, with D perhaps matching TRBD1 or TRBD2 (5 bases each). The V end was cut by 3 bases, the J end by 7 bases, with 16 bases between. This CDR3 is built from 14 residues. Germline-derived CDR1 and CDR2 are DFQATT and SNEGSKA (reference sequence).

Comments on this clone: In the same sample, other DNA sequences code for this CDR3. This chain joins TRBV6-5 and TRBJ2-2; no firm D call. CDR1 is MNHEY and CDR2 is SVGAGI in the germline V gene. The CDR3 has 13 residues. Trimming took 0 bases from V and 5 from J, leaving 4 bases between them. The CDR3 is CASSYSSTGELFF. In nucleotides, the CDR3 is TGTGCCAGCAGTTACTCCTCGACCGGGGAGCTGTTTTTT.

This clone is a singleton in its sample. This chain uses TRBV7-9 with TRBJ1-4; 8 bases match TRBD1. V lost 5 bases to trimming and J lost 0 bases; unmatched junction nucleotides: 23. This CDR3 contains 22 residues. Germline lookup yields CDR1 SEHNR and CDR2 FQNEAQ (reference sequence). This chain's CDR3 is CASSNLDRDPYRDYSTNEKLFF. The CDR3 DNA follows: TGTGCCAGCAGCAATCTGGACAGGGATCCGTATAGGGATTATTCAACTAATGAAAAACTGTTTTTT.

The rearrangement uses TRBV5-1 and TRBJ2-7; 9 nucleotides align to TRBD1. Germline CDR1 and CDR2: SGHRS and YFSETQ. With 5 bases clipped from V and 5 bases from J, the junction kept 11 bases outside the gene matches. There are 15 residues in the CDR3. The CDR3 sequence is CASRPGTGSFHEQYF. In DNA form, the CDR3 reads TGCGCCAGCAGACCCGGGACAGGGTCTTTCCACGAGCAGTACTTC.

The chain has TRBV12-3 or TRBV12-4 and TRBJ2-5; D ambiguous. The length of the CDR3 is 11 residues. Trimming took 1 base from V and 5 from J, leaving 2 bases between them. The DNA for the CDR3 is TGTGCCAGCAGTTTAGGCGAGACCCAGTACTTC. This translates into CASSLGETQYF.

The chain couples TRBV27 to TRBJ2-5, with 11 bases that match TRBD2. V trimming: 6 bases; J trimming: 1 base; junction bases outside the gene matches: 7. This CDR3 contains 16 residues. The germline CDR1 and CDR2 sequences are MNHEY and SMNVEV (reference sequence). The CDR3 reads CASRNLAGGLQETQYF. The CDR3 DNA follows: TGTGCCAGCAGAAATCTAGCGGGGGGCCTCCAAGAGACCCAGTACTTC.

The chain carries TRBV28 and TRBJ1-3; no clear D gene. The V end was cut by 2 bases, the J end by 4 bases, with 12 bases between. This CDR3 spans 15 amino acids. Per germline, CDR1 MDHEN and CDR2 SYDVKM. CDR3 loop: CASSLRGFRGNTIYF. The CDR3, as DNA: TGTGCCAGCAGTTTACGCGGGTTTAGGGGAAACACCATATATTTT.

This clone came up a few times. Other DNA sequences within the sample encode an identical CDR3. The V call is TRBV11-3, the J call TRBJ2-7; D remains ambiguous. Deletions cut 0 bases from V and 4 bases from J, with 4 bases between. CDR3 length: 12 residues. Germline V CDR1 and CDR2: SGHNT, YENEEA. In DNA, the CDR3 is TGTGCCAGCAGCTTAGACAGTTACGAGCAGTACTTC. It is translated as CASSLDSYEQYF.

The genes are TRBV7-2 and TRBJ1-1; D is perhaps TRBD1 (5 bases). Per the germline V gene, CDR1 is SGHTA and CDR2 is FQGNSA. V lost 5 bases, J lost 0 bases, and 13 bases lay in between. The CDR3 is made up of 15 amino acids. CDR3 sequence: CASSPQGRLNTEAFF. The CDR3 DNA follows: TGTGCCAGCAGCCCGCAGGGCAGGTTGAACACTGAAGCTTTCTTT.

The chain combines TRBV28 with TRBJ1-5, with D maybe TRBD1 (6 bases). V dropped 6 bases and J dropped 5 bases, with 11 bases sitting between them. The germline V gene encodes CDR1 MDHEN and CDR2 SYDVKM. The CDR3 consists of 13 residues. The CDR3 DNA reads as TGTGCCAGCAGCTCCGGGACATATCAGCCCCAGCATTTT. Encoded protein: CASSSGTYQPQHF.

A few counts support this clone. V gene TRBV24-1 combines with J gene TRBJ2-1; the D gene is possibly TRBD1 (6 bases). The CDR3 has 13 residues. Germline CDR1 is KGHDR and CDR2 is SFDVKD. Trimming cost V 9 bases and J 3 bases, with 11 bases left between them. The CDR3 nucleotides read TGTGCCACCCAAGACAGGAGCTACAATGAGCAGTTCTTC. This codes for CATQDRSYNEQFF.

DNA of the CDR3: TGTGCCAGCACCCTGACAGGGACTTATGGCTACACCTTC. It is translated as CASTLTGTYGYTF. The genes are TRBV6-5 and TRBJ1-2; TRBD1 agrees at 7 bases. With V trimmed by 7 bases and J by 5 bases, 7 bases remained unmatched. Germline CDR1 is MNHEY and CDR2 is SVGAGI. This CDR3 has 13 residues.

Comments on this clone: Different DNA sequences within this sample yield the same CDR3. The genes are TRBV19 and TRBJ1-2, with a possible D match to TRBD1 (5 bases). The germline gives CDR1 LNHDA, CDR2 SQIVND (reference sequence). The ends were cut back, 0 bases at V and 2 bases at J, with 10 bases in the middle. The CDR3 has 15 amino acids. The CDR3 sequence: CASSIDPRGNYGYTF. The CDR3, as DNA: TGTGCCAGTAGTATAGATCCCCGGGGGAACTATGGCTACACCTTC. Full variable domain (outside the CDR3, taken from reference TRBV19 and TRBJ1-2): DGGITQSPKYLFRKEGQNVTLSCEQNLNHDAMYWYRQDPGQGLRLIYYSQIVNDFQKGDIAEGYSVSREKKESFPLTVTSAQKNPTAFYLCASSIDPRGNYGYTFGSGTRLTVV.

The V gene is TRBV30, the J gene TRBJ2-3; tentative D call: TRBD1 (6 bases). The CDR3 consists of 14 residues. With 4 bases removed from V and 2 bases from J, the gap between germline ends came to 13 bases. Germline-derived CDR1 and CDR2 are GTSNPN and SVGIG (reference sequence). The CDR3 is CAWKRTANTDTQYF. In DNA form, the CDR3 reads TGTGCCTGGAAGCGGACAGCGAACACAGATACGCAGTATTTT.

The chain links TRBV7-2 to TRBJ1-2; 9 nucleotides agree with TRBD1. CDR3 size: 14 residues. After removal of 5 bases from V and 3 bases from J, the junction contained 4 bases not matched to a gene. Germline V gene sequence: CDR1 SGHTA, CDR2 FQGNSA. The CDR3 coding sequence is TGTGCCAGCAGCAAACAGGGGGCGGACTATGGCTACACCTTC. Translating it yields CASSKQGADYGYTF.

The J gene is TRBJ1-6, the V gene TRBV12-3 or TRBV12-4; D not certain. Trimming cost V 5 bases and J 5 bases, with 7 bases left between them. This CDR3 has 13 amino acids. The CDR3 is CASSIGNNSPLHF. CDR3 sequence (DNA): TGTGCCAGCAGTATCGGTAATAATTCACCCCTCCACTTT.

The chain uses TRBV15 and TRBJ1-3; no firm D call. This CDR3 is 15 amino acids long. The germline gives CDR1 LNHNV, CDR2 YYDKDF (reference sequence). Trimming stripped 1 base from V and 0 bases from J, with 7 bases between. The CDR3 sequence: CATSRGTLSGNTIYF. The CDR3 nucleotides read TGTGCCACCAGCAGAGGCACACTCTCTGGAAACACCATATATTTT.

This chain uses TRBV29-1 with TRBJ1-4; maybe TRBD1 (5 bases). Trimming cost V 6 bases and J 3 bases, with 11 bases left between them. Per germline, CDR1 SQVTM and CDR2 ANQGSEA. The CDR3 consists of 13 residues. CDR3 in DNA: TGCAGCGTCCAGACAGTGCCTAATGAAAAACTGTTTTTT. Residues: CSVQTVPNEKLFF.

The chain employs TRBV19 and TRBJ2-1, with a possible D match to TRBD2 (6 bases). The V end was cut by 3 bases, the J end by 5 bases, with 20 bases between. This CDR3 has 17 amino acids. Looked up from germline, CDR1 is LNHDA and CDR2 is SQIVND (reference sequence). The CDR3 nucleotides are TGTGCCAGTAGTATGGGCTCGGGACTTCGGCCGAACAATGAGCAGTTCTTC. Its protein is CASSMGSGLRPNNEQFF. The whole variable domain, remainder taken from reference TRBV19 and TRBJ2-1, is DGGITQSPKYLFRKEGQNVTLSCEQNLNHDAMYWYRQDPGQGLRLIYYSQIVNDFQKGDIAEGYSVSREKKESFPLTVTSAQKNPTAFYLCASSMGSGLRPNNEQFFGPGTRLTVL.